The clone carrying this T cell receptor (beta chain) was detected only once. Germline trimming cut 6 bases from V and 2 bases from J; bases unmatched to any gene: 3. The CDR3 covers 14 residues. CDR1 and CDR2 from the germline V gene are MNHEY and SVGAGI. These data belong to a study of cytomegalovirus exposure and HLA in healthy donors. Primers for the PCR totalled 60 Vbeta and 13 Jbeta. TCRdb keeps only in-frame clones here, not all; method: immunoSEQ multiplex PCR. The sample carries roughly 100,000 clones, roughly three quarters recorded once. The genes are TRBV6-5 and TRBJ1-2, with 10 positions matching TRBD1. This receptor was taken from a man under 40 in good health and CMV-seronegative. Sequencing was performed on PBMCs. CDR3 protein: CASRDRGSNYGYTF. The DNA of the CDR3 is TGTGCCAGCAGGGACAGGGGGTCCAACTATGGCTACACCTTC.